Listed here are 7 T cell receptor beta chains from one sample, sequenced in a study of blood T cell repertoires in COVID-19. Sequencing used immunoSEQ multiplex PCR; TCRdb keeps in-frame clones, though not all of them. This sample yields around 160,000 clones, of which more than 70% are seen a single time; over 2% belongs to the top ten. What was sequenced was peripheral blood. The receptor set was obtained from a human donor in a cohort sampled during active COVID-19.

This clone was counted once. DNA for the CDR3: TGTGCCAGCTCACCAGGGACAGGGAACGAGCAAGAGACCCAGTACTTC. Amino acid sequence: CASSPGTGNEQETQYF. This chain connects TRBV18 to TRBJ2-5, with 9 bases lining up with TRBD1. CDR3 length: 16 residues. Per germline, CDR1 KGHSH and CDR2 LQKENI. Trimming took 2 bases from V and 2 from J; bases not matched to a gene: 6.

This clone occurred a few times. The rearrangement joins TRBV7-8 to TRBJ1-5; D unclear. V was cut by 1 base and J by 4 bases, with 8 bases left in between. This CDR3 spans 14 amino acids. Germline V gene lookup returns CDR1 SGHVS and CDR2 FQNEAQ. CDR3 residues: CASSLVAGNQPQHF. In nucleotides, the CDR3 is TGTGCCAGCAGCTTAGTAGCGGGTAATCAGCCCCAGCATTTT. Full variable domain (remainder filled in from reference TRBV7-8 and TRBJ1-5): GAGVSQSPRYKVAKRGQDVALRCDPISGHVSLFWYQQALGQGPEFLTYFQNEAQLDKSGLPSDRFFAERPEGSVSTLKIQRTQQEDSAVYLCASSLVAGNQPQHFGDGTRLSIL.

The V gene is TRBV6-2 or TRBV6-3, the J gene TRBJ2-7; D possibly corresponds to TRBD1 (6 bases). This CDR3 has 14 amino acids. Germline V gene data show CDR1 as MNHEY and CDR2 as SVGEGT. The germline V and J ends were trimmed by 4 bases and 3 bases, with 13 bases remaining between them. The CDR3 region is CASSFDRSFYEQYF. CDR3 DNA: TGTGCCAGCAGTTTCGACAGGAGTTTCTACGAGCAGTACTTC.

This clone was observed once. The chain carries TRBV10-3 and TRBJ1-4; a weak D match, TRBD1 (6 bases). This CDR3 spans 15 amino acids. Germline V gives CDR1 ENHRY, CDR2 SYGVKD. The germline V and J ends were trimmed by 5 bases and 7 bases, with 17 bases remaining between them. The CDR3 coding sequence is TGTGCCATCAGTCCTCGGGACACTGGCAGTGAAAAACTGTTTTTT. It specifies CAISPRDTGSEKLFF.

Here the CDR3 DNA reads TGTGCTAGTGGCTCTACCGGTCCCTATGGCTACACCTTC. It specifies CASGSTGPYGYTF. This sequence joins TRBV12-5 and TRBJ1-2, with D unresolved. From germline, CDR1 is LGHNT and CDR2 FRNRAP. The CDR3 contains 13 residues. V was clipped by 6 bases and J by 4 bases, with 12 bases between them.

The genes are TRBV5-1 and TRBJ2-2; 8 positions agree with TRBD1. V lost 2 bases to trimming and J lost 0 bases; unmatched junction nucleotides: 9. This CDR3 is built from 18 residues. Germline V CDR1 and CDR2: SGHRS, YFSETQ. CDR3 sequence: CASSFPGTGRTNTGELFF. CDR3 nucleotide sequence: TGCGCCAGCAGCTTTCCCGGGACAGGCCGAACGAACACCGGGGAGCTGTTTTTT.

This clone was picked up one time. This rearrangement joins TRBV30 to TRBJ1-1, with D unclear. This CDR3 is built from 14 residues. Trimming cost V 4 bases and J 1 base, with 13 bases left between them. The germline gives CDR1 GTSNPN, CDR2 SVGIG (reference sequence). This CDR3 is CAWTLGTSNTEAFF. The CDR3 bases are TGTGCCTGGACCCTGGGCACTTCGAACACTGAAGCTTTCTTT.